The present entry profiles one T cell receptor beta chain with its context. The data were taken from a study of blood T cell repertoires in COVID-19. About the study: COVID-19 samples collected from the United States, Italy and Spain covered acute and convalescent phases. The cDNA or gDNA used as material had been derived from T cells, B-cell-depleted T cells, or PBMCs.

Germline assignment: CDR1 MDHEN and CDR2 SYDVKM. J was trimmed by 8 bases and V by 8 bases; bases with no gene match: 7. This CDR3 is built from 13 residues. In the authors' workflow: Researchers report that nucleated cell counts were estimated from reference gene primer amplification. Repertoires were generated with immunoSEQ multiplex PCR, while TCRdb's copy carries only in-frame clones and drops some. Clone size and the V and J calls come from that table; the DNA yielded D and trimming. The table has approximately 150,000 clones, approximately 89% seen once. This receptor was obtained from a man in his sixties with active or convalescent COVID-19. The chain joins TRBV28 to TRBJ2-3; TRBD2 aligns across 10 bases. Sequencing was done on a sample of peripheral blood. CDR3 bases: TGTGCCAGCGCAGCGGGAGGGGGGCGTACGCAGTATTTT. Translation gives CASAAGGGRTQYF.